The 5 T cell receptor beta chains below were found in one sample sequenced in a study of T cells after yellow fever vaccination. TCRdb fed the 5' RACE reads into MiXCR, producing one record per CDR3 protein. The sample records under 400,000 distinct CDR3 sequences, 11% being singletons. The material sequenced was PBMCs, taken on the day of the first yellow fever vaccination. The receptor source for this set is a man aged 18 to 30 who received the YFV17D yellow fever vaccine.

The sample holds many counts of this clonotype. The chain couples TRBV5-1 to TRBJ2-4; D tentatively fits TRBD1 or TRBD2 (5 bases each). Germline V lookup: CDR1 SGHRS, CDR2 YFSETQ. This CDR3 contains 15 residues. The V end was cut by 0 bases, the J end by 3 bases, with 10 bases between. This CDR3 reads CASSLAGADKNIQYF. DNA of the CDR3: TGCGCCAGCAGCTTGGCCGGGGCGGACAAAAACATTCAGTACTTC.

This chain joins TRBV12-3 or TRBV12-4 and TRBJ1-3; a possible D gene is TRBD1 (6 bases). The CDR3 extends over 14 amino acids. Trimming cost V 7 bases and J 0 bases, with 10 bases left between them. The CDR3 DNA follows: TGTGCCAGCACCGAGGACAGCTCTGGAAACACCATATATTTT. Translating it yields CASTEDSSGNTIYF.

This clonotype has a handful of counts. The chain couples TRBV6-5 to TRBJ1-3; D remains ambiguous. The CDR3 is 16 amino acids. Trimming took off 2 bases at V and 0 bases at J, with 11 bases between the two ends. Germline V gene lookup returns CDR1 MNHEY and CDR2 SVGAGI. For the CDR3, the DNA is TGTGCCAGCAGTTACAGCCTACCGGCCTCTGGAAACACCATATATTTT. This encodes CASSYSLPASGNTIYF.

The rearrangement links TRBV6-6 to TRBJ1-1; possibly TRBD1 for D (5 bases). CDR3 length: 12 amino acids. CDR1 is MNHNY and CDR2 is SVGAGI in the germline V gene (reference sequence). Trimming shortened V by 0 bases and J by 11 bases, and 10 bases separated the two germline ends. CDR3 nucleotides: TGTGCCAGCAGTTACTCGGTCTGGGGGGCTTTCTTT. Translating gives CASSYSVWGAFF.

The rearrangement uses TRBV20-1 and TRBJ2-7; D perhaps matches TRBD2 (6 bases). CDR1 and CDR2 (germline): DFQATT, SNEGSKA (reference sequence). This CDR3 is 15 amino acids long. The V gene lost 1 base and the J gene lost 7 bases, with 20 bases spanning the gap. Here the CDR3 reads CSARVGGYDAGEQYV. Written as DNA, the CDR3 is TGCAGTGCTAGAGTGGGTGGGTATGATGCGGGAGAGCAGTACGTC.